The clone carrying this T cell receptor beta chain was seen ten or more times. Assembly of TCR beta libraries relied on iRepertoire HTBI primers together with Arm-PCR of CDR3 regions. Using its own MiXCR run on the multiplex PCR reads, TCRdb lists one record per CDR3 protein. The sample gives around 460,000 distinct CDR3 sequences, around a fifth of which show up once; around 13% is in the top ten. This specimen comes from a study of regulatory T cells in long-lasting Graves disease. Time point indicated: persistent/refractory GD, antithyroid drugs over 5 years with positive TRAb. Generation of the TCR library employed RNA extracted from PBMCs. The germline V gene encodes CDR1 SGHTA and CDR2 FQGNSA. V was trimmed by 5 bases and J by 8 bases, leaving 15 bases between them. The CDR3 extends over 13 amino acids.

The rearrangement uses TRBV7-2 and TRBJ1-2; D might be TRBD1 (6 bases). The starting material was peripheral blood mononuclear cells (PBMCs), obtained when the disease was refractory, from a patient treated with antithyroid drugs. This clonotype was obtained from a female donor with Graves disease. The CDR3 spells CASSALGASGYTF. The CDR3 DNA reads as TGTGCCAGCAGCGCCCTGGGGGCCAGCGGCTACACCTTC. Using reference TRBV7-2 and TRBJ1-2 for the parts outside the CDR3, the full variable domain is GAGVSQSPSNKVTEKGKDVELRCDPISGHTALYWYRQSLGQGLEFLIYFQGNSAPDKSGLPSDRFSAERTGGSVSTLTIQRTQQEDSAVYLCASSALGASGYTFGSGTRLTVV.